The text below deals with one TCR beta chain. The antigen this receptor binds is unknown. No base quality values were provided; no much bigger clone lies one nucleotide off. Taken with the paper, the label for time point translates to: about 28 days (+/-7) after the second vaccine dose. Because spike-specific TCR depth and breadth did not differ between the two schedules, AZD1222 recipients who got a second dose at roughly 4 weeks were pooled with those who got a second dose at roughly 12 weeks. Samples from vaccinated people were obtained from the UK trials COV001 and COV002, which included a single-blind randomized controlled phase 2/3 trial of AZD1222 (ChAdOx1 nCoV-19) in healthy adults. Trial participant PBMC samples were collected at day 0 and day 28 after the second dose for TCRbeta chain sequencing. These data come from a study of T cell responses to AZD1222 COVID-19 vaccine (dated by TCRdb to 2020 to 2022). For the wider study: A total of around 240 trial participants underwent TCR sequencing, of whom under 220 had received two doses of AZD1222 and some 25 had received two doses of the MenACWY control vaccine. Trial participants were enrolled into age subgroups of 18-55, 56-69 and 70-plus years, which contained about 150, 28 and 57 TCR-sequenced participants, respectively. Study-wide findings and limitations: Reportedly, close to half of the unique spike-specific TCRs recognized epitopes lying outside the regions that are mutated in the B.1.351 and B.1.1.7 variants. The 56-69-year group was small, and its depth increase did not reach significance, likely because of low power. The vaccine-associated CD4 TCRs covered the entire spike protein, and the dominant responses fell in regions 160-218 and 743-854. Participants were mostly white British and included more females than males, and it was suggested by the authors that clonal diversity may have been underestimated. No day 14 peak-response samples were available, so repertoires were characterized only after the peak T cell response. Conclusions about previously exposed vaccinees were limited because only a handful of AZD1222 recipients were SARS-CoV-2 seropositive at baseline. Spike-specific TCR breadth and depth rose significantly after two AZD1222 doses compared with day 0 and with MenACWY recipients.

The CDR3 regions of human TCRbeta chains were subjected to immunosequencing. The original methods were these. TCRs in the repertoires were matched against a reference library of SARS-CoV-2-specific TCRs that had been generated with the MIRA antigen-specificity platform. Breadth was defined as the fraction of unique TCRs that were SARS-CoV-2-associated, and depth was defined as the fraction of total T cells that were SARS-CoV-2-associated. Using the MIRA data, each spike-specific TCR was assigned both to the spike region to which the TCR was reactive and to a CD4 or CD8 class. Log10-transformed breadth and depth values were compared by one-way ANOVA with Sidak's multiple comparisons tests. What TCRdb holds here is the immuneACCESS table cut down to in-frame rearrangements. Part of the clones is not present; checked against another copy, under half of the missing clones reflect an unresolved V gene, and the others are unexplained. The V and J calls and clone size come from that table; D and trimming were worked out from the DNA. The sample data list approximately 140,000 clones, and 80% to 95% of these were observed just once. The ten largest account for under 4% of the sample.

The sample in question was peripheral blood, obtained 28 days after the second AZD1222 dose. This receptor was taken from an adult who received the AZD1222 COVID-19 vaccine.

The CDR3 in this case is CASSLGGNTEQYF. The nucleotide sequence is TGTGCCAGCAGCTTAGGTGGGAACACCGAGCAGTACTTC. The rearranged segments are TRBV5-6 and TRBJ2-7; the D gene is not confidently resolved. For CDR1 and CDR2, the germline V gene lists SGHDT and YYEEEE. Trimming costs V 2 bases and J 6 bases, and their ends lie 12 bases apart. The CDR3, cysteine through phenylalanine, is 13 amino acids long. Only CDR3 DNA remains: 39 bases, in frame from the first base.